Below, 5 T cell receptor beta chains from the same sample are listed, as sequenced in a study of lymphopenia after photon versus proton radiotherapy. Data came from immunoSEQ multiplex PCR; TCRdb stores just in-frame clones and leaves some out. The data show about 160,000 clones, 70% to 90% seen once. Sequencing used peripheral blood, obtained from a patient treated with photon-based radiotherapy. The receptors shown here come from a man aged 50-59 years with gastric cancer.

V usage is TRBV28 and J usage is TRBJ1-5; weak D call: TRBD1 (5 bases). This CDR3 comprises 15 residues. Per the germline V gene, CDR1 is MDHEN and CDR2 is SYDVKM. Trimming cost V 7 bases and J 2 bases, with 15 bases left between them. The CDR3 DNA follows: TGTGCCAGCATCTTGGGGGGATTCGGCAATCAGCCCCAGCATTTT. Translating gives CASILGGFGNQPQHF.

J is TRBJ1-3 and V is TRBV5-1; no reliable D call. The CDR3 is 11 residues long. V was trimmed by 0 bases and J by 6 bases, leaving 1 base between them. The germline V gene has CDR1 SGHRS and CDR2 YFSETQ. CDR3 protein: CASSLENTIYF. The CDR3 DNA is TGCGCCAGCAGCTTGGAAAACACCATATATTTT.

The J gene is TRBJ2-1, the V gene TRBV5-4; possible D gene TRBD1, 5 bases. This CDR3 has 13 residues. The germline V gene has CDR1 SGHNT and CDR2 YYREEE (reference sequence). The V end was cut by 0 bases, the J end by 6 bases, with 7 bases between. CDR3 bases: TGTGCCAGCAGCTTGGGGACACGCAATGAGCAGTTCTTC. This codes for CASSLGTRNEQFF.

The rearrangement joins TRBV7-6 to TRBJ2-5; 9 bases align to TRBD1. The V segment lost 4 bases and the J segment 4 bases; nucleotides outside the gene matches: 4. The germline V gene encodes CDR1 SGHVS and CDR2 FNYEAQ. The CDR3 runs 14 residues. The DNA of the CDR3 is TGTGCCAGCAGCTCCACAGGGGGCCGAGAGACCCAGTACTTC. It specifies CASSSTGGRETQYF. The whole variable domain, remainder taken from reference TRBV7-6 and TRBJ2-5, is GAGVSQSPRYKVTKRGQDVALRCDPISGHVSLYWYRQALGQGPEFLTYFNYEAQQDKSGLPNDRFSAERPEGSISTLTIQRTEQRDSAMYRCASSSTGGRETQYFGPGTRLLVL.

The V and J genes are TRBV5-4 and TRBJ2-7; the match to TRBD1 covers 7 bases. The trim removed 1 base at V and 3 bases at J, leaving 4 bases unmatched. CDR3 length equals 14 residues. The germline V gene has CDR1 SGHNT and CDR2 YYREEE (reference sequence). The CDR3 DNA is TGTGCCAGCAGCTTGCAGGGGGATCTCTACGAGCAGTACTTC. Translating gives CASSLQGDLYEQYF.